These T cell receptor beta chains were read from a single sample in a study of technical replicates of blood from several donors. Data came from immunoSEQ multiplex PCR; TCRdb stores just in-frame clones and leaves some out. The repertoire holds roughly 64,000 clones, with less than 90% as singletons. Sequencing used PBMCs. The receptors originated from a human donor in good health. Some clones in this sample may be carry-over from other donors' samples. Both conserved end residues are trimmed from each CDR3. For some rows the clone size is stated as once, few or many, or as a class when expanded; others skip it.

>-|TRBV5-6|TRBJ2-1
ASSRDSRRREQF
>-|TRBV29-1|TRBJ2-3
SVDFRSTTDTQY
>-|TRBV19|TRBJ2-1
ASSPRLAGGRNEQF
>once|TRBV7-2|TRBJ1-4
ASSSDRGQEKLF
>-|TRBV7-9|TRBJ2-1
ASSTEGEQF
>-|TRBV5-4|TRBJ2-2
ASSLVGGGSTGELF
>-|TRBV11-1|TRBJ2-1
ASSAVGALGNEQF
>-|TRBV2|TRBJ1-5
ASSPGHWLNQPQH
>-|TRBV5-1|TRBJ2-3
ASSSYGGPTDTQY
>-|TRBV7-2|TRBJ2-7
ASSQGTSGLYEQY
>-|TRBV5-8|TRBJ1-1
ASSSRRRGTEAF
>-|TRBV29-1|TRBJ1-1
SAETELNTEAF
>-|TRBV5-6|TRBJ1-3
ASSLRNSPSGNTIY
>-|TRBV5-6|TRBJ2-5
ASSGPRREQY
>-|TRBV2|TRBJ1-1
ASSWDREAF
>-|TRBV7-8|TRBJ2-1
ASSPPRGSSYNEQF
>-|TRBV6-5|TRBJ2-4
ASSYTGAKNIQY
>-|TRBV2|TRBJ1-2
ASSVEGRYT
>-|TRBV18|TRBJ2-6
ASSPTFVGAGANVLT
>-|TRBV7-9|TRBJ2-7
ASSYVGGPEQY
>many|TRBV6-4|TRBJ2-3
ASSDSKGADTQY